These 2 T cell receptor beta chains came from one sample sequenced in a study of control samples from healthy donors and cancer patients. Produced via immunoSEQ multiplex PCR; TCRdb's table is partial and in-frame only. Of fewer than 40,000 clones listed, approximately 93% are singletons. The specimen sequenced was blood. These receptors all stem from a man aged 55 to 69 in good health.

Written as DNA, the CDR3 is TGTGCCAGCAGTTACACAGGCGATGAGCAGTTCTTC. This translates into CASSYTGDEQFF. V gene TRBV6-2 or TRBV6-3 combines with J gene TRBJ2-1, with D possibly being TRBD1 (5 bases). CDR3 length equals 12 residues. Germline CDR1 MNHEY, CDR2 SVGEGT. Trimming took 2 bases from V and 8 from J, leaving 7 bases between them.

This rearrangement joins TRBV6-2 or TRBV6-3 to TRBJ1-1; D gene uncertain. CDR3 length: 12 residues. V was shortened by 2 bases and J by 13 bases, with 14 bases between the two germline ends. The germline gives CDR1 MNHEY, CDR2 SVGEGT. The CDR3 loop reads CASSYTLGGGFF. The CDR3 DNA reads TGTGCCAGCAGTTACACCCTAGGCGGAGGTTTCTTT.